This T cell receptor (beta chain) appears in the sequencing data of a study of T cells after yellow fever vaccination. Ten or more counts support this clonotype. TCRdb independently ran MiXCR on the 5' RACE reads; one entry per CDR3 protein. The table includes a few hundred thousand distinct CDR3 sequences, around 8.6% detected once. With V trimmed by 3 bases and J by 1 base, 11 bases remained unmatched. Germline CDR1 and CDR2: MNHEY and SVGEGT. The CDR3 extends over 17 amino acids. The chain recombines TRBV6-2 or TRBV6-3 with TRBJ1-1; 7 positions agree with TRBD1. The receptor was derived from a man aged 18 to 29 who received the YFV17D yellow fever vaccine. Sequenced material: CD4+ T cells sorted from PBMCs, taken 5 days after the yellow fever booster vaccination. The CDR3 nucleotides are TGTGCCAGCAGTTATCCCCGCAGGGGGAGGACGAACACTGAAGCTTTCTTT. It yields the protein CASSYPRRGRTNTEAFF.